This T cell receptor beta chain originates from a study of blood T cell repertoires in COVID-19. Across the study: Samples representing acute and convalescent COVID-19 were sourced from the United States, Italy and Spain. T cells, B-cell-depleted T cells, or PBMCs supplied cDNA or gDNA.

Original analysis: Counts of nucleated cells, estimated from reference gene primer amplification, were obtained. Generated by immunoSEQ multiplex PCR, the TCRdb table keeps only in-frame clones and is missing some. D and trimming were read from the DNA, whereas the V and J calls and clone size are those reported in that table. The data contain roughly 150,000 clones, around 90% of them singletons. This CDR3 has 16 amino acids. Germline-derived CDR1 and CDR2 are MNHNY and SVGAGI (reference sequence). Trimming left V 0 bases short and J 0 bases short, with 6 bases between. V is TRBV6-6 and J is TRBJ1-6; D gene ambiguous. The sequenced sample was peripheral blood. The receptor was derived from a human donor in a cohort sampled during active COVID-19. The CDR3 sequence: CASSYSGDSYNSPLHF. The CDR3, as DNA: TGTGCCAGCAGTTACTCCGGAGACTCCTATAATTCACCCCTCCACTTT.